The 26 T cell receptor beta chains listed next were all sequenced from one sample in a study of blood T cells in healthy people across ages. A J-beta primer mix and a sample-barcoded 5' primer were used in a second PCR of about 7 to 12 cycles. TCRdb analysed the 5' RACE reads with MiXCR anew, one entry per CDR3 protein. The sample holds hundreds of thousands of distinct CDR3 sequences, about 30% seen once. Sequenced sample: blood. All receptors come from a woman of 80 years or more in good health.

The chain couples TRBV6-6 to TRBJ2-7; weak D call: TRBD1 (5 bases). V dropped 8 bases and J dropped 5 bases, with 16 bases sitting between them. This CDR3 contains 13 residues. Germline V lookup: CDR1 MNHNY, CDR2 SVGAGI (reference sequence). The CDR3 nucleotides read TGTGCCAGCGGCAGGGTGCTTAAGGACGAGCAGTACTTC. Amino acids: CASGRVLKDEQYF.

This chain uses TRBV29-1 with TRBJ1-2; TRBD1 aligns across 7 bases. Germline CDR1 reads SQVTM; CDR2 reads ANQGSEA. The CDR3 is 12 residues long. V dropped 7 bases and J dropped 5; count of bases not matched to a gene: 7. The CDR3 protein is CSEEVQGYGYTF. In DNA, the CDR3 is TGCAGCGAGGAGGTACAGGGGTATGGCTACACCTTC.

Many counts were recorded for this clonotype. In DNA form, the CDR3 reads TGCGCCAGCAGCTCTCTGACTAGCGGGGATGCAGATACGCAGTATTTT. It specifies CASSSLTSGDADTQYF. The V call is TRBV5-1, the J call TRBJ2-3; TRBD2 matches at 11 bases. Germline V gives CDR1 SGHRS, CDR2 YFSETQ. Trimming took 3 bases from V and 4 from J; bases not matched to a gene: 7. The CDR3 runs to 16 residues. Drawing the rest from reference TRBV5-1 and TRBJ2-3, the complete variable domain is KAGVTQTPRYLIKTRGQQVTLSCSPISGHRSVSWYQQTPGQGLQFLFEYFSETQRNKGNFPGRFSGRQFSNSRSEMNVSTLELGDSALYLCASSSLTSGDADTQYFGPGTRLTVL.

There are a few counts of this clonotype. The gene calls are TRBV7-3 and TRBJ1-1; tentatively, D is TRBD1 (6 bases). V lost 0 bases and J lost 7, with 18 bases in between. The CDR3 has 16 amino acids. Germline V CDR1 and CDR2: SGHTA, FQGTGA. CDR3 sequence: CASSLTRGGGIVEAFF. Written as DNA, the CDR3 is TGTGCCAGCAGCTTAACCCGAGGGGGGGGGATCGTTGAAGCTTTCTTT.

This clonotype was counted ten times or more. This chain's CDR3 is CASSRTSPETQYF. CDR3 in DNA: TGCGCCAGCAGCAGGACTAGCCCAGAGACCCAGTACTTC. This rearrangement joins TRBV5-1 to TRBJ2-5; 8 positions agree with TRBD2. V was clipped by 4 bases and J by 4 bases; unmatched bases: 3. The CDR3 extends over 13 amino acids. Germline loops: CDR1 SGHRS, CDR2 YFSETQ.

At least ten counts were recorded for this clonotype. The CDR3 region has the DNA TGCGCCAGCAGCCAAGGCCCTCGGAGCAACACTGAAGCTTTCTTT. This gives the protein CASSQGPRSNTEAFF. The rearrangement joins TRBV4-3 to TRBJ1-1; D ambiguous. This CDR3 comprises 15 residues. The V end lost 1 base, the J end lost 2 bases, and 11 bases lay between the germline ends. The V gene's germline CDR1 is LGHNA and CDR2 YSLEER.

This clonotype showed up many times. The rearrangement links TRBV7-2 to TRBJ2-3; 8 bases map to TRBD2. With V trimmed by 5 bases and J by 0 bases, 4 bases remained unmatched. Per the germline V gene, CDR1 is SGHTA and CDR2 is FQGNSA. The CDR3 spans 15 residues. CDR3 DNA: TGTGCCAGCAGCCCGGGACTAGGGAGCACAGATACGCAGTATTTT. Its protein is CASSPGLGSTDTQYF.

A few counts support this clonotype. V usage is TRBV7-9 and J usage is TRBJ1-4; D gene ambiguous. V gave up 5 bases and J gave up 5 bases, with 9 bases separating them. CDR3 size: 13 residues. CDR1 and CDR2 from the germline V gene are SEHNR and FQNEAQ (reference sequence). The CDR3 DNA sequence: TGTGCCAGCAGCCTGACGAGGAATGAAAAACTGTTTTTT. This codes for CASSLTRNEKLFF. Drawing the rest from reference TRBV7-9 and TRBJ1-4, the complete variable domain is DTGVSQNPRHKITKRGQNVTFRCDPISEHNRLYWYRQTLGQGPEFLTYFQNEAQLEKSRLLSDRFSAERPKGSFSTLEIQRTEQGDSAMYLCASSLTRNEKLFFGSGTQLSVL.

This clonotype was picked up many times. The chain uses TRBV20-1 and TRBJ2-7, with 9 bases identical to TRBD1. V lost 7 bases to trimming and J lost 6 bases; unmatched junction nucleotides: 4. Per germline, CDR1 DFQATT and CDR2 SNEGSKA (reference sequence). The CDR3 spans 11 residues. CDR3 DNA: TGCAGTGTTGCGACAGGGGGCGAGCAGTACTTC. It encodes CSVATGGEQYF.

This clonotype was picked up many times. The gene calls are TRBV20-1 and TRBJ2-7; D assignment may be TRBD1 or TRBD2 (6 bases each). This CDR3 has 14 amino acids. Germline V CDR1 and CDR2: DFQATT, SNEGSKA (reference sequence). V lost 0 bases, J lost 9 bases, and 18 bases lay in between. The CDR3 DNA sequence: TGCAGTGCTAGAGATAGGCAGGGGAGGTCTGGGCAGTACTTC. Translated, it gives CSARDRQGRSGQYF.

The V and J genes are TRBV4-1 and TRBJ2-3, with TRBD2 matching 10 bases. The V and J ends lost 0 bases and 4 bases, in that order; junction bases with no gene match: 4. This CDR3 spans 16 amino acids. Germline CDR1 reads MGHRA; CDR2 reads YSYEKL. CDR3 residues: CASSQEGLAGADTQYF. The CDR3 nucleotides read TGCGCCAGCAGCCAAGAGGGGCTAGCGGGAGCAGATACGCAGTATTTT.

A remark on this clonotype: This may arise from a read error, as a much more abundant clone is one base away. A read error is likely, as this CDR3 ends without the conserved phenylalanine or tryptophan. The DNA is omitted, as the CDR3 cannot be located on it reliably, and the CDR3 follows TCRdb's listing. The gene calls are TRBV29-1 and TRBJ1-2. CDR1 SQVTM and CDR2 ANQGSEA come from the germline V gene. The CDR3 comprises 11 residues, both ends counted. CDR3 residues: CSVGLGYGYTC.

This sequence joins TRBV28 and TRBJ2-6; D is uncertain. Germline values: CDR1 MDHEN, CDR2 SYDVKM. Trimming removed 3 bases at V and 2 bases at J, with 8 bases between. The CDR3 extends over 15 amino acids. CDR3 nucleotides: TGTGCCAGCAGTTTTTCCATTCCTGGGGCCAACGTCCTGACTTTC. It encodes CASSFSIPGANVLTF.

In this sample, this clonotype turned up many times. The chain employs TRBV3-1 and TRBJ2-5; tentative D call: TRBD1 (5 bases). V was trimmed by 0 bases and J by 5 bases, leaving 7 bases between them. The CDR3 length is 13 residues. The germline V gene encodes CDR1 LGHDT and CDR2 YNNKEL (reference sequence). The CDR3 DNA sequence: TGTGCCAGCAGCCAAGATCCAGGGGAGACCCAGTACTTC. It specifies CASSQDPGETQYF.

This clonotype appeared many times. The rearrangement uses TRBV7-2 and TRBJ1-2; TRBD1 agrees at 8 bases. Germline V lookup: CDR1 SGHTA, CDR2 FQGNSA. CDR3 size: 15 residues. The junction had 11 bases not matched to a gene; V was cut back by 5 bases and J by 6 bases. The CDR3 nucleotides read TGTGCCAGCAGCCGTCCGGACAGGGCCCTCGATGGCTACACCTTC. This codes for CASSRPDRALDGYTF.

At least ten counts were recorded for this clonotype. J is TRBJ1-6 and V is TRBV9, with 12 bases matching TRBD1. CDR1 is SGDLS, CDR2 YYNGEE, per germline. This CDR3 has 16 amino acids. The ends lost 1 base at V and 12 bases at J; junction bases unmatched: 8. The CDR3 nucleotides are TGTGCCAGCAGCGTATCCCCCGGGACAGGGGGCCAACCCCTCCACTTT. This translates into CASSVSPGTGGQPLHF.

The chain combines TRBV5-1 with TRBJ1-1; D is possibly TRBD1 (5 bases). The germline CDR1 and CDR2 sequences are SGHRS and YFSETQ. Trimming removed 0 bases at V and 4 bases at J, with 16 bases between. The CDR3 is made up of 16 amino acids. The CDR3 loop is CASSLDGVGGGTEAFF. The CDR3 DNA reads TGCGCCAGCAGCTTGGACGGCGTTGGGGGGGGCACTGAAGCTTTCTTT.

The CDR3 loop reads CATSDPVWGELFF. CDR3 in DNA: TGTGCCACCAGTGATCCCGTTTGGGGGGAGCTGTTTTTT. This chain links TRBV24-1 with TRBJ2-2; D gene ambiguous. The CDR3 covers 13 residues. Germline V CDR1 and CDR2: KGHDR, SFDVKD. Trimming removed 3 bases at V and 8 bases at J, with 9 bases between.

A word on this clonotype: One end of the junction does not line up with germline, which may come from a read error. The DNA for the CDR3 is TGCGCCGGCAGCTTGGCAGGTTACAACGAGCAGTACTTC. Translated: CAGSLAGYNEQYF. This chain joins TRBV5-1 and TRBJ2-7, with D unclear. Germline CDR1 reads SGHRS; CDR2 reads YFSETQ. The CDR3 runs 13 residues.

This clonotype was found a few times. This may stem from a read error, because a much larger clone lies one nucleotide away. The chain combines TRBV6-1 with TRBJ2-1, with TRBD1 as a possible D gene (5 bases). The germline V and J ends were trimmed by 6 bases and 10 bases, with 13 bases remaining between them. Germline V gene lookup returns CDR1 MNHNS and CDR2 SASEGT. The CDR3 length is 12 residues. The CDR3 protein is CASRAGSYEQFF. The DNA for the CDR3 is TGTGCCAGCAGGGCAGGGTCCTACGAGCAGTTCTTC.

This clonotype was counted at least ten times. Being one base from a much bigger clone, this may be a read error. The chain is built from TRBV27 and TRBJ2-5; 11 bases fit TRBD2. Trimming cost V 2 bases and J 11 bases; bases outside gene matches: 7. The germline gives CDR1 MNHEY, CDR2 SMNVEV (reference sequence). This CDR3 is 14 amino acids long. The CDR3 loop reads CASSLTSGGGEQYF. The CDR3 region has the DNA TGTGCCAGCAGTTTAACTAGCGGGGGCGGTGAGCAGTACTTC.

In this sample, this clonotype turned up many times. This chain links TRBV12-3 or TRBV12-4 with TRBJ2-1; the D gene is possibly TRBD1 (5 bases). Trimming removed 4 bases at V and 12 bases at J, with 10 bases between. This CDR3 is built from 11 residues. CDR3 amino acids: CASSSQGLQFF. DNA for the CDR3: TGTGCCAGCAGTTCTCAGGGATTGCAGTTCTTC.

As regards this clonotype: A much larger clone differs by one base, so this may be a read error. The chain combines TRBV6-2 or TRBV6-3 with TRBJ2-5; D is unclear. The CDR3 runs to 12 residues. Per the germline V gene, CDR1 is MNHEY and CDR2 is SVGEGT. DNA for the CDR3: TGTGCCAGCAGTTACCCCCCAGAGACCCGGTACTTC. It is translated as CASSYPPETRYF.

On this clonotype: A read error is likely, as this CDR3 ends without the conserved phenylalanine or tryptophan. This chain joins TRBV29-1 and TRBJ2-1; possibly TRBD2 for D (6 bases). The CDR3 contains 15 residues. Trimming removed 1 base at V and 13 bases at J, with 23 bases between. CDR1 and CDR2 (germline): SQVTM, ANQGSEA. CDR3 DNA: TGCAGCGTTGAAGTCAGAGGAGGGTTTGCGGAGACCCAGTTCTAC. Encoded protein: CSVEVRGGFAETQFY.

Only a few counts were recorded for this clonotype. A junction end diverges from the germline sequence, so it may reflect a read error. The chain links TRBV20-1 to TRBJ1-6; 11 positions agree with TRBD1. Germline V gene data show CDR1 as DFQATT and CDR2 as SNEGSKA (reference sequence). CDR3 length equals 14 residues. CDR3 nucleotide sequence: TGCAGTGCTAACCGGGACAGGGGGAATTCACCCCCCCACTTT. As protein: CSANRDRGNSPPHF.

This clonotype was seen only once. The chain recombines TRBV5-1 with TRBJ2-1; 7 bases match TRBD1. CDR1 and CDR2 from the germline V gene are SGHRS and YFSETQ. The ends lost 0 bases at V and 9 bases at J; junction bases unmatched: 3. The CDR3 runs 13 residues. CDR3 coding DNA: TGCGCCAGCAGCTTGGGGGGACAGCTTGAGCAGTTCTTC. Its protein is CASSLGGQLEQFF.